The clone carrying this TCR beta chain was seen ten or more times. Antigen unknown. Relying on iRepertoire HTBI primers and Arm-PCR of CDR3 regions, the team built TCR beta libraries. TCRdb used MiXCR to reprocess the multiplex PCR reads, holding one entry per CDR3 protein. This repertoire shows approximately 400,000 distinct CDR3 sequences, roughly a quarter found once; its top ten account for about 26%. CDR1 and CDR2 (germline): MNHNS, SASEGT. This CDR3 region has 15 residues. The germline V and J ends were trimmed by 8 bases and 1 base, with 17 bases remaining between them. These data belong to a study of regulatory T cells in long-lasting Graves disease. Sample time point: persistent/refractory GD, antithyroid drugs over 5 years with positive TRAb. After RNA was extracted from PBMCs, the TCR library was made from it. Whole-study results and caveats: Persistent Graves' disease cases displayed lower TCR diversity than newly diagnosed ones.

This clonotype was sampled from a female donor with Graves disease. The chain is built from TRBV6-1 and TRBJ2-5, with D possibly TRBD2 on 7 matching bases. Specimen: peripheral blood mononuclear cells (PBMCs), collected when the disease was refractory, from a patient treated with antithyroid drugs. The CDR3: CASFNSGTLQETQYF. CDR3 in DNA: TGTGCCAGCTTTAACAGCGGGACACTCCAAGAGACCCAGTACTTC.